The 5 T cell receptor beta chains below come from one sample, sequenced in a study of Tregs in tolerant kidney transplant recipients. Using immunoSEQ multiplex PCR, the repertoire was profiled, and TCRdb retains in-frame clones only, with some absent. The profile shows some 69,000 clones, 84% of them singletons. The sequenced sample was CD4+ T cells from blood. Receptors originate from a human donor in good health.

The J gene is TRBJ2-5, the V gene TRBV15; TRBD2 agrees at 9 bases. The assigned J gene may be wrong: the sequence end matches TRBJ2-7 better. The CDR3 loop spans 18 amino acids. Germline V gene data show CDR1 as LNHNV and CDR2 as YYDKDF (reference sequence). This chain's CDR3 is CATSRDSSTSGFSYEQYF. CDR3 DNA sequence: TGTGCCACCAGCAGAGATTCTTCGACTAGCGGCTTTTCCTACGAGCAGTACTTC.

The gene calls are TRBV30 and TRBJ2-7; 7 bases are shared with TRBD1. Germline V gives CDR1 GTSNPN, CDR2 SVGIG (reference sequence). This CDR3 is built from 13 residues. V was clipped by 7 bases and J by 1 base; unmatched bases: 7. CDR3 nucleotide sequence: TGTGCCTCCTCTCGGGACAGTTCCTACGAGCAGTACTTC. This sequence encodes CASSRDSSYEQYF.

This chain uses TRBV5-1 with TRBJ1-4, with TRBD1 matching over 8 bases. CDR3 size: 14 residues. The J segment lost 3 bases and the V segment lost 5 bases, leaving 3 bases of the junction unmatched. CDR1 is SGHRS and CDR2 is YFSETQ in the germline V gene. The CDR3 DNA is TGCGCCAGCAGTGAACAGGGGGCTAATGAAAAACTGTTTTTT. Encoded protein: CASSEQGANEKLFF.

The rearrangement uses TRBV7-3 and TRBJ1-2, with D unclear. Germline CDR1 SGHTA, CDR2 FQGTGA. V dropped 5 bases and J dropped 4 bases, with 11 bases sitting between them. This CDR3 region has 13 residues. The chain's CDR3 is CASSRGGGYGYTF. DNA for the CDR3: TGTGCCAGCAGCCGGGGTGGTGGCTATGGCTACACCTTC.

A note on this clone: Distinct nucleotide sequences in the sample also encode this CDR3. In nucleotides, the CDR3 is TGTGCCAGCACCTCAGGGACTACCAATGAGCAGTTCTTC. Amino acids: CASTSGTTNEQFF. The rearrangement links TRBV6-6 to TRBJ2-1; 7 nucleotides match TRBD2. Trimming took 7 bases from V and 6 from J; bases not matched to a gene: 6. The germline CDR1 and CDR2 sequences are MNHNY and SVGAGI (reference sequence). The CDR3 loop spans 13 amino acids.